This T cell receptor (beta chain) was sequenced for a study of PD-L1 blockade in urothelial cancer. Across the whole study: Blood analysis occurred 3 weeks (second dose) and 6 weeks after treatment start.

This clone was seen only once. What it binds is unknown. Whole-study results and caveats: Blood clones associated with the tumor expanded more at 3 weeks in durable-benefit patients.

The CDR3 runs to 13 residues. V lost 2 bases to trimming and J lost 3 bases, with 7 bases between them. Per the germline V gene, CDR1 is MNHEY and CDR2 is SVGAGI. Clones were read by immunoSEQ multiplex PCR, and TCRdb kept only the in-frame ones, dropping some. The table includes 50,000 to 55,000 clones, about 86% detected once. Time point of the sample: pretreatment peripheral blood. Sequencing used PBMCs, obtained around atezolizumab (anti-PD-L1) treatment. V is TRBV6-5 and J is TRBJ1-1; D is unresolved. This TCR derives from a man aged 55 to 70 with urothelial cancer. The CDR3 loop is CASSYRAYTEAFF. CDR3 coding DNA: TGTGCCAGCAGTTACCGCGCGTACACTGAAGCTTTCTTT.